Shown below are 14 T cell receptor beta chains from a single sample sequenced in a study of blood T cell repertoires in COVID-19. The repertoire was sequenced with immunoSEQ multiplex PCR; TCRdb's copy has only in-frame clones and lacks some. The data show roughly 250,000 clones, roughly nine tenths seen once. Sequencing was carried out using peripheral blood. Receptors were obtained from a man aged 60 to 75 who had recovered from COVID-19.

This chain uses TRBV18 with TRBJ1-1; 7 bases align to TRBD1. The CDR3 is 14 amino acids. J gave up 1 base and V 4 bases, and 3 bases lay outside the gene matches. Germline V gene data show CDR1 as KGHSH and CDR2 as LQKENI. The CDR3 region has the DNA TGTGCCAGCTCACGACAGGGCCCGAACACTGAAGCTTTCTTT. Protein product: CASSRQGPNTEAFF.

The CDR3 DNA reads as TGCAGCGTTGTACTGCGGACAGGGGCTGGAAACACCATATATTTT. This encodes CSVVLRTGAGNTIYF. The V and J genes are TRBV29-1 and TRBJ1-3, with 9 bases fitting TRBD1. The CDR3 sequence is 15 residues long. Trimming took 4 bases from V and 2 from J; bases not matched to a gene: 6. The germline CDR1 and CDR2 sequences are SQVTM and ANQGSEA.

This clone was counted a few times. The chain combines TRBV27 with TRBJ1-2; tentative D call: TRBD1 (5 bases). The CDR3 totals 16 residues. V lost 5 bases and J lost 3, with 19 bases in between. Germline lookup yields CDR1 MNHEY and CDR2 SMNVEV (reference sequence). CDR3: CASSHLTTVFHYGYTF. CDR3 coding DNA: TGTGCCAGCAGTCACCTGACGACAGTTTTTCACTATGGCTACACCTTC.

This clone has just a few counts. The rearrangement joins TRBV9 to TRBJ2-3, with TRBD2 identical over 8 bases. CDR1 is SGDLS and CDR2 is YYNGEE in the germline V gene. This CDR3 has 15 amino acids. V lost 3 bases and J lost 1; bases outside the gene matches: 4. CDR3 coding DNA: TGTGCCAGCAGCGGCGGGGGGCGCGGCACAGATACGCAGTATTTT. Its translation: CASSGGGRGTDTQYF.

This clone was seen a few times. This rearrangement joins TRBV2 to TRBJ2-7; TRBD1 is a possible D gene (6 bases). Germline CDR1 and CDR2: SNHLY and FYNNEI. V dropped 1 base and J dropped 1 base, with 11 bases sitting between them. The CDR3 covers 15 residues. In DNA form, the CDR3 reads TGTGCCAGCAGTGAAGAGACAGGCTTATCCTACGAGCAGTACTTC. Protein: CASSEETGLSYEQYF.

CDR3 amino acids: CASSPVGCEQYF. The DNA of the CDR3 is TGTGCCAGCAGCCCAGTCGGGTGCGAGCAGTACTTC. This chain joins TRBV7-3 and TRBJ2-7, with D uncertain. V was trimmed by 5 bases and J by 6 bases, leaving 11 bases between them. Germline V gene data show CDR1 as SGHTA and CDR2 as FQGTGA. This CDR3 has 12 residues.

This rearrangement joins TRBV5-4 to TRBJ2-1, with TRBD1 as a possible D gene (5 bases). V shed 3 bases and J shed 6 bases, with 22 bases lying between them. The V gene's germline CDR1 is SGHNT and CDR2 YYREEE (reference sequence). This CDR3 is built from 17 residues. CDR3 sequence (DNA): TGTGCCAGCAGCTCAGAGACAGCTACATCACTCGGCAATGAGCAGTTCTTC. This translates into CASSSETATSLGNEQFF.

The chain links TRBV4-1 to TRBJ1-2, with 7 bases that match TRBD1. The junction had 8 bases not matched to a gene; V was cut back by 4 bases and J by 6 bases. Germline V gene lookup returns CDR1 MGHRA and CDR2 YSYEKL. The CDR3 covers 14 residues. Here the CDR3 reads CASSLRRGQDGYTF. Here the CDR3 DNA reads TGCGCCAGCAGCCTACGGAGGGGGCAGGATGGCTACACCTTC.

CDR3 DNA: TGTGCCAGCAAGTTCGGGTCGGTCAACTCACCCCTCCACTTT. As protein: CASKFGSVNSPLHF. The chain carries TRBV3-1 (or the pseudogene TRBV3-2) and TRBJ1-6; no firm D call. This CDR3 spans 14 amino acids. V was cut by 7 bases and J by 10 bases, with 17 bases left in between. The germline CDR1 and CDR2 sequences are LGHDT and YNNKEL (reference sequence).

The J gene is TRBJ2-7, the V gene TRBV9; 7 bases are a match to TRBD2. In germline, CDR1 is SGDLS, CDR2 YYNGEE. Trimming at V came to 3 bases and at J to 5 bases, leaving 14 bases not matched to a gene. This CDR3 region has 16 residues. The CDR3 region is CASSALGRGLRDEQYF. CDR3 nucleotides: TGTGCCAGCAGCGCCCTTGGACGGGGACTACGTGACGAGCAGTACTTC.

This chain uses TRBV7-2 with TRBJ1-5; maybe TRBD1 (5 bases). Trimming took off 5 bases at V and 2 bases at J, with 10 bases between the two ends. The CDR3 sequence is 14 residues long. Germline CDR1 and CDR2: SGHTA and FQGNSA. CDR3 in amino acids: CASSPGGGNQPQHF. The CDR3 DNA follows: TGTGCCAGCAGCCCGGGGGGGGGCAATCAGCCCCAGCATTTT.

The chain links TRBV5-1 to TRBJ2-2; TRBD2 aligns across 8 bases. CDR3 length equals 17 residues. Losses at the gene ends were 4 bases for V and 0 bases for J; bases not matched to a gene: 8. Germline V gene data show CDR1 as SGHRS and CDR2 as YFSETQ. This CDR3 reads CASSPRGSGANTGELFF. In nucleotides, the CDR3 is TGCGCCAGCAGCCCCCGGGGTAGCGGGGCGAACACCGGGGAGCTGTTTTTT.

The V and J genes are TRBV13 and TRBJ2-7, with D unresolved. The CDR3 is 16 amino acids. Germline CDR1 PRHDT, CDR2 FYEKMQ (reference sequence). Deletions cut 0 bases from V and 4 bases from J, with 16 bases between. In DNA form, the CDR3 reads TGTGCCAGCAGCTTAGGACCCCCTAGTGGAAAATACGAGCAGTACTTC. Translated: CASSLGPPSGKYEQYF.

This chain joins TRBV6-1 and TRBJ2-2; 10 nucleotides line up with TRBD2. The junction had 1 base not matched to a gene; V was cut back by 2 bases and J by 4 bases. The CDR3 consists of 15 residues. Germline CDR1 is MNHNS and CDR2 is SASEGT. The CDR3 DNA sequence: TGTGCCAGCAGTGAACAGCGGGGGGGCACCGGGGAGCTGTTTTTT. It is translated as CASSEQRGGTGELFF.